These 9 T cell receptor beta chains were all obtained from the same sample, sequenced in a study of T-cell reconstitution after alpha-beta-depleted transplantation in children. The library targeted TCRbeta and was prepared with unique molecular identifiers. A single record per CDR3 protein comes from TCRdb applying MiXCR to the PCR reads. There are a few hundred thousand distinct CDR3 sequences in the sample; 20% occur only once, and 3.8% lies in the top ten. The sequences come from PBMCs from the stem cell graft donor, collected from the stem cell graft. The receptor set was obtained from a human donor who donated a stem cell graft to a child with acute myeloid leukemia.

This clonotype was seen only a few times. The CDR3 sequence is CATSNPHRSNQPQHF. The CDR3 DNA reads TGTGCCACCAGCAATCCTCACCGAAGCAATCAGCCCCAGCATTTT. This rearrangement joins TRBV15 to TRBJ1-5, with D hard to call. The CDR3 consists of 15 residues. Trimming left V 4 bases short and J 1 base short, with 11 bases between. Germline CDR1 reads LNHNV; CDR2 reads YYDKDF (reference sequence).

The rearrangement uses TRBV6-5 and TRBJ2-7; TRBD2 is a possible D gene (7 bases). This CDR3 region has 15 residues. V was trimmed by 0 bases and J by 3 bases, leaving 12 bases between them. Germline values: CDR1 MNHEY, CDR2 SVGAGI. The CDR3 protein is CASSYSRGLGYEQYF. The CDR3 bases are TGTGCCAGCAGTTACTCGCGGGGGCTGGGCTACGAGCAGTACTTC.

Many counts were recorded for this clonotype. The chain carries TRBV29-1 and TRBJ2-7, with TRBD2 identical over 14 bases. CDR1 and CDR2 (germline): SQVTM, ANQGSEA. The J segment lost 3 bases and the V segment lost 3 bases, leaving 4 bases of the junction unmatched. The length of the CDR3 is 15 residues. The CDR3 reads CSVDSGTSGSYEQYF. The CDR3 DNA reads TGCAGCGTTGACTCGGGGACTAGCGGGAGCTACGAGCAGTACTTC.

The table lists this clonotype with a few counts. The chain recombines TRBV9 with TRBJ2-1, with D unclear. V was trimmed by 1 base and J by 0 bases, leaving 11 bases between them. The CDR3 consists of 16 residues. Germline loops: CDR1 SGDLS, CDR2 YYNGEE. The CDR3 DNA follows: TGTGCCAGCAGCGTAAGTCCTGATAGCTCCTACAATGAGCAGTTCTTC. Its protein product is CASSVSPDSSYNEQFF. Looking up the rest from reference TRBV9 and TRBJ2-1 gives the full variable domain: DSGVTQTPKHLITATGQRVTLRCSPRSGDLSVYWYQQSLDQGLQFLIQYYNGEERAKGNILERFSAQQFPDLHSELNLSSLELGDSALYFCASSVSPDSSYNEQFFGPGTRLTVL.

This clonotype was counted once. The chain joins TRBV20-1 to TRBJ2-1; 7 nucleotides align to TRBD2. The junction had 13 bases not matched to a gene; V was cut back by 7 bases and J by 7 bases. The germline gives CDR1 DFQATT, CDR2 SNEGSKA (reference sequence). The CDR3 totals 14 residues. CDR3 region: CSGRALADGNEQFF. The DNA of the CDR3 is TGCAGTGGTAGGGCCCTAGCGGACGGGAATGAGCAGTTCTTC.

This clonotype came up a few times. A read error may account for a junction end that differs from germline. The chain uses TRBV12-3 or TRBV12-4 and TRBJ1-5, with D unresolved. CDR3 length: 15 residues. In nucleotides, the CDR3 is TGTGCCAGCACTTTAGGACTTTTGGTCAATCAGCCCCAGCATTTT. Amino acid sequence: CASTLGLLVNQPQHF.

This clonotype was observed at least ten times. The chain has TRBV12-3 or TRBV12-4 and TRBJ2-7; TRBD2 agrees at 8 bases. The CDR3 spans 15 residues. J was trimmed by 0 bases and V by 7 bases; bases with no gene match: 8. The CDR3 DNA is TGTGCCAGCACCCGTAGCGGGACCTCCTCCTACGAGCAGTACTTC. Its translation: CASTRSGTSSYEQYF.

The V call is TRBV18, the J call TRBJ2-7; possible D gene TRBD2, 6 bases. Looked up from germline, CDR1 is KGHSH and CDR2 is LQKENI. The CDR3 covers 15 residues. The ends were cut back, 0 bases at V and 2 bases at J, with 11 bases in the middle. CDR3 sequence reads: CASSPPVGRPYEQYF. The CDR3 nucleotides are TGTGCCAGCTCACCACCGGTTGGGAGGCCCTACGAGCAGTACTTC.

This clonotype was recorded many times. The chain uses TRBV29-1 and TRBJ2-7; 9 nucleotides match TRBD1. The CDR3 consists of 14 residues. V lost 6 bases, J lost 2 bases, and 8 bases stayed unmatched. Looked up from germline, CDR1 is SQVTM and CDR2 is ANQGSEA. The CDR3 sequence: CSVRGTGNTYEQYF. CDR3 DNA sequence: TGCAGCGTCAGAGGGACAGGGAACACCTACGAGCAGTACTTC.